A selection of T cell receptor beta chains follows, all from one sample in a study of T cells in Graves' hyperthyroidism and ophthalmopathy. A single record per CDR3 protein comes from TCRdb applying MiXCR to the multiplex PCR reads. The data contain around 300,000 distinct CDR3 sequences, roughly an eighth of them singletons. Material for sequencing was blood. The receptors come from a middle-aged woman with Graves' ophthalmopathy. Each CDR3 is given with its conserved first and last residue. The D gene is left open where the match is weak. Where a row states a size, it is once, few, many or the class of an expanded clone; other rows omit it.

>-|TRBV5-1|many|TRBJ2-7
TGCGCCAGCAGCTTGATGACGGGAAACGAGCAGTACTTC
CASSLMTGNEQYF
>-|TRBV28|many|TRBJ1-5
TGTGCCAGCAGTCCCCTCATGAAGGGGCCCGGGCAGCCCCAGCATTTT
CASSPLMKGPGQPQHF
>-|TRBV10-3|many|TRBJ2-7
TGTGCCATCAGTGACGGGACCAAAGTCTCCTACGAGCAGTACTTC
CAISDGTKVSYEQYF
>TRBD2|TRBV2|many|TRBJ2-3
TGTGCCAGCACTCGGACTAGCGGGGGCGCAGATACGCAGTATTTT
CASTRTSGGADTQYF
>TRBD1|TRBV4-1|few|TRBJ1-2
TGCGCCAGCAGCCAAGTGAGGGACAGGGTAGGATATGGCTACACCTTC
CASSQVRDRVGYGYTF
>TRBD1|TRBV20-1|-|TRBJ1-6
TGCAGTGCTAGGGGACAGGGGGCTCTCCACTTT
CSARGQGALHF
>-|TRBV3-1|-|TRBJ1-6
TGTGCCAGCAGCTTGGGGGGCTCAGTTCGGTTTTCACCCCTCCACTTT
CASSLGGSVRFSPLHF
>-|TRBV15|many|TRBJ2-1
TGTGCCACCAGCAGGCGGGGGCGGGCCAATGAGCAGTTCTTC
CATSRRGRANEQFF
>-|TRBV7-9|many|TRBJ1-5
TGTGCCAGCAGCTTAGTTGGGACACTCAGCAATCAGCCCCAGCATTTT
CASSLVGTLSNQPQHF
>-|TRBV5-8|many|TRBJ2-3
TGTGCCAGCAGCTTGGAACAGGGTTCCCATACGCAGTATTTT
CASSLEQGSHTQYF
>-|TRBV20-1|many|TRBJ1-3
TGCAGTGCTCCGACAGGCTCTGGAAACACCATATATTTT
CSAPTGSGNTIYF
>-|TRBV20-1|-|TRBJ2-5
TGCAGTGCTAGATTACCGGGACGACTCCGGACCCAGTACTTC
CSARLPGRLRTQYF
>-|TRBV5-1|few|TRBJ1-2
TGCGCCAGCAGCTTGTCCCAACAGGCTCATGGCTACACCTTC
CASSLSQQAHGYTF
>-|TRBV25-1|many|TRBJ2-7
TGTGCCAGCAGTGAACGCAGGACTACCTACTTC
CASSERRTTYF
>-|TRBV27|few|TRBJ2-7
TGTGCCAGCAGTCCGTCTTGGGGGGCTTATTCCTACGAGCAGTACTTC
CASSPSWGAYSYEQYF
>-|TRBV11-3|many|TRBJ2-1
TGTGCCAGCAATTCCTACAATGAGCAGTTCTTC
CASNSYNEQFF
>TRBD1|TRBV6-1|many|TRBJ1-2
TGTGCCAGCAGTGAGGGGACAGGGGGCGGATACTATGGCTACACCTTC
CASSEGTGGGYYGYTF
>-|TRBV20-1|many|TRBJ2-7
TGCAGTGCCGCGTCGCGACTTCTACAGGGTAACGAGCAGTACTTC
CSAASRLLQGNEQYF
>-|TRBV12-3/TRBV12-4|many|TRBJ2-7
TGTGCCAGCACCGGGGACGGTTCCTACGAGCAGTACTTC
CASTGDGSYEQYF
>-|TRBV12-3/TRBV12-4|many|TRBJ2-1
TGTGCCAGCAGGGACACCCTCAGCTCCTACAATGAGCAGTTCTTC
CASRDTLSSYNEQFF
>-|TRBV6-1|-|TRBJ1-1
TGTGCCAGCAGTGAAGCGGTGTGGGCAGCAGCTTTCTTT
CASSEAVWAAAFF
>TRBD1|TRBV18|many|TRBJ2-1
TGTGCCACCACCGGGACAGGGAACAATGAGCAGTTCTTC
CATTGTGNNEQFF
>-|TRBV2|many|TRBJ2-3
TGTGCCAGCAGCGCCGATACCGGGACTTTTACAGATACGCAGTATTTT
CASSADTGTFTDTQYF
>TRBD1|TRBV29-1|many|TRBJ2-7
TGCAGCGCTGGGACAGGGAGCTCCTACGAGCAGTACTTC
CSAGTGSSYEQYF